The entry below describes one T cell receptor (beta chain). This record comes from a study of T cell changes during pregnancy in multiple sclerosis. Germline-derived CDR1 and CDR2 are SGHNT and YYREEE (reference sequence). The trim removed 3 bases at V and 4 bases at J, leaving 6 bases unmatched. This CDR3 comprises 15 residues. Sequenced by immunoSEQ multiplex PCR; TCRdb stores in-frame clones only, minus some. The repertoire holds over 45,000 clones, with roughly 85% as singletons. The chain is built from TRBV5-4 and TRBJ2-3, with TRBD1 matching 9 bases. The receptor comes from a female donor with multiple sclerosis, enrolled in a pregnancy study. This specimen consisted of CD4+ T cells from peripheral blood mononuclear cells, obtained in the second trimester of pregnancy. The CDR3 DNA follows: TGTGCCAGCAGCTCCGGGACAGGGAGGGCAGATACGCAGTATTTT. It is translated as CASSSGTGRADTQYF. Drawing the rest from reference TRBV5-4 and TRBJ2-3, the complete variable domain is ETGVTQSPTHLIKTRGQQVTLRCSSQSGHNTVSWYQQALGQGPQFIFQYYREEENGRGNFPPRFSGLQFPNYSSELNVNALELDDSALYLCASSSGTGRADTQYFGPGTRLTVL.